This entry lists 16 T cell receptor beta chains sequenced from one sample in a study of PD-1 blockade in classical Hodgkin lymphoma. After autologous stem cell transplantation all patients relapsed, and prior brentuximab vedotin exposure differed between cohorts. Assay: immunoSEQ multiplex PCR; the TCRdb copy retains only in-frame clones and omits some. The sample includes 25,000 to 30,000 clones, approximately 67% of them seen just once. The material was peripheral blood mononuclear cells (PBMCs), obtained before the second cycle of nivolumab. The receptor set was obtained from a human donor with classical Hodgkin lymphoma.

This clone was seen a few times. The chain employs TRBV7-2 and TRBJ2-2, with TRBD1 matching over 7 bases. Trimming took 0 bases from V and 6 from J; bases not matched to a gene: 4. The germline gives CDR1 SGHTA, CDR2 FQGNSA. The CDR3 is 15 amino acids. The DNA of the CDR3 is TGTGCCAGCAGCTTAGCCGCAGGGGGAGCCGGGGAGCTGTTTTTT. Protein product: CASSLAAGGAGELFF.

The rearrangement uses TRBV5-6 and TRBJ2-7; D not resolved. This CDR3 region has 12 residues. Germline V gene sequence: CDR1 SGHDT, CDR2 YYEEEE. Deletions cut 0 bases from V and 4 bases from J, with 5 bases between. CDR3 sequence: CASSLEEYEQYF. The CDR3 DNA follows: TGTGCCAGCAGCTTGGAGGAATACGAGCAGTACTTC.

The chain joins TRBV2 to TRBJ1-2; no clear D gene. Trimming shortened V by 2 bases and J by 7 bases, and 14 bases separated the two germline ends. Per the germline V gene, CDR1 is SNHLY and CDR2 is FYNNEI. This CDR3 is built from 14 residues. The CDR3 bases are TGTGCCAGCAGTGAAACCGGAACAGTGCTTGGCTACACCTTC. Protein: CASSETGTVLGYTF.

The rearrangement uses TRBV30 and TRBJ1-3, with D perhaps TRBD1 (5 bases). CDR3 length equals 13 residues. Trimming shortened V by 0 bases and J by 4 bases, and 7 bases separated the two germline ends. Germline assignment: CDR1 GTSNPN and CDR2 SVGIG (reference sequence). CDR3 in DNA: TGTGCCTGGAGTGTGACAGAGGGAAACACCATATATTTT. The encoded protein is CAWSVTEGNTIYF.

Only one count was recorded for this clone. The chain uses TRBV5-1 and TRBJ2-5; D is uncertain. The better agreement between TRBJ2-7 and the DNA end casts doubt on the J call. This CDR3 spans 13 amino acids. Germline lookup yields CDR1 SGHRS and CDR2 YFSETQ. Written as DNA, the CDR3 is TGCGCCAGCAGCTTGGAAGGGTCCTACGAGCAGTACTTC. It codes for CASSLEGSYEQYF.

The CDR3 sequence: CASSLVFRSNTGELFF. Here the CDR3 DNA reads TGTGCCAGCAGCTTAGTCTTTCGCTCTAACACCGGGGAGCTGTTTTTT. This rearrangement joins TRBV7-2 to TRBJ2-2; D gene uncertain. CDR1 is SGHTA, CDR2 FQGNSA, per germline. Trimming took off 1 base at V and 2 bases at J, with 11 bases between the two ends. There are 16 residues in the CDR3.

The chain recombines TRBV5-1 with TRBJ2-5; 7 bases are shared with TRBD1. CDR1 and CDR2 from the germline V gene are SGHRS and YFSETQ. V lost 0 bases, J lost 1 base, and 3 bases stayed unmatched. CDR3 size: 15 residues. CDR3 in amino acids: CASSLDGTVQETQYF. CDR3 bases: TGCGCCAGCAGCTTGGACGGGACAGTCCAAGAGACCCAGTACTTC.

The chain couples TRBV23-1 to TRBJ2-6, with D perhaps matching TRBD1 (5 bases). TRBV23-1 is designated an ORF whose function remains uncertain. The V end lost 1 base, the J end lost 1 base, and 8 bases lay between the germline ends. There are 16 residues in the CDR3. The CDR3 is CASSQWGFSGANVLTF. In DNA, the CDR3 is TGCGCCAGCAGTCAATGGGGCTTTTCTGGGGCCAACGTCCTGACTTTC.

This chain connects TRBV4-1 to TRBJ1-2, with TRBD1 as a possible D gene (5 bases). Germline CDR1 and CDR2: MGHRA and YSYEKL. The CDR3 is 15 amino acids. Trimming removed 0 bases from V and 6 bases from J, with 14 bases in between. The CDR3: CASSQDRGRVDGYTF. CDR3 in DNA: TGCGCCAGCAGCCAAGATCGGGGCAGGGTTGATGGCTACACCTTC.

The chain uses TRBV7-2 and TRBJ2-7; the D is unclear. The germline V gene encodes CDR1 SGHTA and CDR2 FQGNSA. Trimming took off 1 base at V and 0 bases at J, with 10 bases between the two ends. CDR3 length: 15 amino acids. CDR3 sequence: CASSLDGLSSYEQYF. CDR3 in DNA: TGTGCCAGCAGCTTAGACGGGTTGAGCTCCTACGAGCAGTACTTC.

This clone has more than one count but fewer than ten. This chain links TRBV7-6 with TRBJ2-1, with 10 bases that match TRBD2. Germline V lookup: CDR1 SGHVS, CDR2 FNYEAQ. The CDR3 is made up of 15 amino acids. With V trimmed by 7 bases and J by 2 bases, 5 bases remained unmatched. CDR3 protein: CASTKAGGAYNEQFF. Here the CDR3 DNA reads TGTGCCAGCACCAAAGCGGGAGGGGCCTACAATGAGCAGTTCTTC.

The V and J genes are TRBV4-3 and TRBJ1-3; D gene unclear. CDR3 length: 15 amino acids. V shed 1 base and J shed 2 bases, with 9 bases lying between them. Germline CDR1 is LGHNA and CDR2 is YSLEER. CDR3 residues: CASSQGVGTGNTIYF. In DNA, the CDR3 is TGCGCCAGCAGCCAAGGTGTGGGGACTGGAAACACCATATATTTT.

The J gene is TRBJ2-2, the V gene TRBV20-1; D is ambiguous. The CDR3 is 11 residues long. The germline V and J ends were trimmed by 6 bases and 7 bases, with 9 bases remaining between them. Germline loops: CDR1 DFQATT, CDR2 SNEGSKA (reference sequence). CDR3 residues: CSALRNGELFF. The CDR3 nucleotides are TGCAGTGCCCTGAGGAACGGGGAGCTGTTTTTT.

This chain links TRBV5-5 with TRBJ1-2; D is ambiguous. V shed 1 base and J shed 2 bases, with 9 bases lying between them. Germline CDR1 reads SGHKS; CDR2 reads YYEKEE (reference sequence). The CDR3 has 14 residues. CDR3: CASSLTRANYGYTF. The DNA for the CDR3 is TGTGCCAGCAGCTTGACAAGGGCCAACTATGGCTACACCTTC.

The chain employs TRBV6-5 and TRBJ2-2, with TRBD2 identical over 7 bases. Germline CDR1 is MNHEY and CDR2 is SVGAGI. CDR3 size: 15 residues. V lost 8 bases, J lost 2 bases, and 8 bases stayed unmatched. In nucleotides, the CDR3 is TGTGCCAGCGGCGAAGGGACTACAAACACCGGGGAGCTGTTTTTT. This encodes CASGEGTTNTGELFF.

This clone qualifies as medium-sized (0.01 to 0.1%). The gene calls are TRBV28 and TRBJ2-2; tentatively, D is TRBD1 (6 bases). Trimming removed 7 bases at V and 7 bases at J, with 19 bases between. The germline gives CDR1 MDHEN, CDR2 SYDVKM. There are 15 residues in the CDR3. The CDR3 loop reads CASMPPLGGGGELFF. The CDR3 nucleotides read TGTGCCAGCATGCCCCCCTTAGGGGGTGGCGGGGAGCTGTTTTTT.